The 14 T cell receptor beta chains given below trace back to one sample, sequenced in a study of monozygotic twins with inflammatory bowel disease. One entry per CDR3 protein, without DNA, is what TCRdb gives after re-calling the 5' RACE reads. The sample has about 380,000 distinct CDR3 sequences, and its top ten clones hold about 2.5%. The specimen sequenced was blood. The receptors originated from a human donor with ulcerative colitis or Crohn's disease, or a healthy co-twin of an affected twin (not recorded which).

Here the CDR3 reads CASSLYSSTDTQYF. This chain connects TRBV7-2 to TRBJ2-3. Germline V gene lookup returns CDR1 SGHTA and CDR2 FQGNSA. The CDR3 covers 14 residues.

The genes are TRBV3-1 and TRBJ2-3; TCRdb names TRBD1, which stays unverified in the absence of DNA. Germline CDR1 and CDR2: LGHDT and YNNKEL (reference sequence). The CDR3 spans 12 residues. CDR3: CASSQTRDTQYF.

V gene TRBV5-1 combines with J gene TRBJ2-7; checking the TCRdb D call of TRBD1 is not possible without DNA. CDR1 is SGHRS, CDR2 YFSETQ, per germline. This CDR3 is 15 amino acids long. The CDR3 loop is CASSLNGDLIYEQYF.

V and J are TRBV4-3 and TRBJ2-5; TCRdb's D call of TRBD2 is untestable without DNA. Germline V gene sequence: CDR1 LGHNA, CDR2 YSLEER. The CDR3 runs 15 residues. CDR3 residues: CASSQLGLAQETQYF.

V is TRBV28 and J is TRBJ1-4; lacking DNA, the TRBD1 call made by TCRdb goes unchecked. This CDR3 has 15 amino acids. In germline, CDR1 is MDHEN, CDR2 SYDVKM. The CDR3 loop reads CASSPPGATNEKLFF. The whole variable domain, remainder taken from reference TRBV28 and TRBJ1-4, is DVKVTQSSRYLVKRTGEKVFLECVQDMDHENMFWYRQDPGLGLRLIYFSYDVKMKEKGDIPEGYSVSREKKERFSLILESASTNQTSMYLCASSPPGATNEKLFFGSGTQLSVL.

The J gene is TRBJ1-6, the V gene TRBV7-3; TCRdb gives TRBD1 as the D gene, but with no DNA this cannot be confirmed. CDR1 is SGHTA, CDR2 FQGTGA, per germline. The CDR3 loop spans 15 amino acids. The CDR3 spells CASSAWTGENSPLHF.

The chain employs TRBV11-2 and TRBJ2-2; TCRdb calls TRBD1, which cannot be checked without DNA. The CDR3 has 16 residues. The V gene's germline CDR1 is SGHAT and CDR2 FQNNGV. The CDR3 is CASSLVPGGRTGELFF.

The chain recombines TRBV7-3 with TRBJ2-3; TCRdb's D call, TRBD2, is unchecked because there is no DNA. The germline V gene encodes CDR1 SGHTA and CDR2 FQGTGA. This CDR3 spans 17 amino acids. CDR3 residues: CASSYPQSGGLTDTQYF.

The V and J genes are TRBV15 and TRBJ1-1. CDR1 and CDR2 (germline): LNHNV, YYDKDF (reference sequence). CDR3 length equals 15 residues. The CDR3 reads CATSDRTQWGTEAFF.

The V call is TRBV7-7, the J call TRBJ2-1. The CDR3 totals 13 residues. Germline CDR1 is SSHAT and CDR2 is FNYEAQ (reference sequence). This chain's CDR3 is CASSLVLGNEQFF.

The chain carries TRBV11-2 and TRBJ1-2. CDR1 is SGHAT and CDR2 is FQNNGV in the germline V gene. The length of the CDR3 is 18 residues. This CDR3 is CASSSITSDYLTGYGYTF.

The gene calls are TRBV12-3 or TRBV12-4 and TRBJ2-3; lacking DNA, the TRBD2 call made by TCRdb goes unchecked. There are 16 residues in the CDR3. This CDR3 is CASSFWLAGTTDTQYF.

J is TRBJ2-5 and V is TRBV7-3; TCRdb indicates TRBD1, and absent DNA this call remains unverified. The V gene's germline CDR1 is SGHTA and CDR2 FQGTGA. The CDR3 loop spans 14 amino acids. The CDR3 reads CASSPEGVWETQYF.

The chain joins TRBV4-3 to TRBJ2-7; no DNA is available, so the TRBD1 call from TCRdb remains unchecked. Looked up from germline, CDR1 is LGHNA and CDR2 is YSLEER. The CDR3 has 14 amino acids. Here the CDR3 reads CASSHHRGNGEQYF.